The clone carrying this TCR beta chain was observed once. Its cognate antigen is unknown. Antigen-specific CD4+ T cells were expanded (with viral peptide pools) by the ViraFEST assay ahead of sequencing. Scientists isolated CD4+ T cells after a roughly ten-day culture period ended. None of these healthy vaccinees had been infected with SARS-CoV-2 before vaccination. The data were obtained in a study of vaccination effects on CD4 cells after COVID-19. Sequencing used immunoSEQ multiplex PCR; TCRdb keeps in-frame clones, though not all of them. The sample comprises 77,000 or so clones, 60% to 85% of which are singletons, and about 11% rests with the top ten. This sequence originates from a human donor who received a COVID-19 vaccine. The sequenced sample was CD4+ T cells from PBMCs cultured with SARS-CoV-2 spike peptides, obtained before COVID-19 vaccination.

As DNA, the CDR3 is TGTGCCAGCAGAACCTCGACAGGGGGCGTTGAAAAACTGTTTTTT. Translation: CASRTSTGGVEKLFF. The chain recombines TRBV2 with TRBJ1-4, with 10 bases fitting TRBD1. CDR1 and CDR2 from the germline V gene are SNHLY and FYNNEI. The length of the CDR3 is 15 residues. The V gene end was trimmed by 6 bases and the J gene end by 7 bases; junction bases not matched to a gene: 8.